The T cell receptor beta chain described here comes from a study of glioma-infiltrating T cells after dendritic cell vaccination. TCRdb's table, derived via immunoSEQ multiplex PCR, lists solely in-frame clones and lacks some. The sample holds around 100,000 clones, roughly 76% seen once. The trim removed 5 bases at V and 1 base at J, leaving 4 bases unmatched. The CDR3 contains 16 residues. All glioblastoma patients lacked an isocitrate dehydrogenase mutation. The TCR comes from a human donor with glioblastoma. The rearrangement joins TRBV5-3 to TRBJ2-5; 14 bases agree with TRBD2. Being an ORF, TRBV5-3 has a function that is uncertain. The sequences come from blood, collected before dendritic cell vaccination. The CDR3 loop is CARSRGLAGGQETQYF. CDR3 DNA: TGTGCCAGAAGTCGTGGACTAGCGGGGGGCCAAGAGACCCAGTACTTC.